The clone carrying this T cell receptor (beta chain) was observed a handful of times. Germline V lookup: CDR1 LNHDA, CDR2 SQIVND (reference sequence). This CDR3 is 14 amino acids long. J gave up 6 bases and V 6 bases, and 2 bases lay outside the gene matches. This sample stems from a study of blood T cell repertoires in COVID-19. Study at large: The samples span acute and convalescent COVID-19 from the United States, Italy and Spain.

Only in-frame clones appear in the TCRdb table, and some are missing; sequencing was by immunoSEQ multiplex PCR. Here the sample spans about 240,000 clones, 70% to 90% being singletons. Material for sequencing was peripheral blood. J is TRBJ2-2 and V is TRBV19, with 12 bases identical to TRBD1. The TCR originated in a man in his fifties or sixties with COVID-19, enrolled during active disease. The CDR3 nucleotides are TGTGCCAGTAGGAGGGACAGGGGGCCCGGGGAGCTGTTTTTT. Amino acids: CASRRDRGPGELFF.